This TCR beta chain was recovered during a study of T-cell memory formation after mild COVID-19. V lost 4 bases to trimming and J lost 7 bases, with 11 bases between them. The CDR3 totals 12 residues. Germline lookup yields CDR1 SGHNT and CDR2 YYREEE (reference sequence). MiXCR was run by TCRdb on the 5' RACE reads, yielding one entry per CDR3 protein. The sample lists roughly 130,000 distinct CDR3 sequences, around a sixth occurring once. Sequenced sample: PBMCs or a T cell subset sorted from them (not recorded which). The TCR originated in an adult woman who had mild COVID-19 (a few samples of this study predate the infection). Cell type and time point are not known. The rearrangement links TRBV5-4 to TRBJ1-1; no clear D gene. CDR3: CASSDERIEAFF. The CDR3 DNA follows: TGTGCCAGCAGCGACGAAAGGATTGAAGCTTTCTTT.